The next 14 T cell receptor beta chains were all read from a single sample in a study of blood T cell repertoires in COVID-19. The protocol was immunoSEQ multiplex PCR, while the TCRdb copy is restricted to in-frame clones and leaves out a portion. The sample has 200,000 to 250,000 clones; 65% to 90% are singletons. The specimen sequenced was peripheral blood. Receptors originate from a woman in her 70s with COVID-19, enrolled during active disease.

The CDR3 reads CASIVRARGRRSYEQYF. The CDR3 region has the DNA TGCGCCAGCATAGTAAGGGCCAGGGGTAGAAGGTCCTACGAGCAGTACTTC. This chain uses TRBV10-1 with TRBJ2-7; D perhaps matches TRBD1 (6 bases). CDR3 length equals 17 residues. Per the germline V gene, CDR1 is WNHNN and CDR2 is SYGVQD (reference sequence). Trimming removed 7 bases at V and 1 base at J, with 23 bases between.

The chain joins TRBV6-6 to TRBJ2-7, with D possibly being TRBD2 (6 bases). Trimming shortened V by 4 bases and J by 4 bases, and 17 bases separated the two germline ends. The CDR3 extends over 15 amino acids. In germline, CDR1 is MNHNY, CDR2 SVGAGI (reference sequence). The CDR3 DNA reads TGTGCCAGCAGTTCCCGCCGGAGGGGAAAATACGAGCAGTACTTC. It translates to CASSSRRRGKYEQYF.

This clone was detected only once. The genes are TRBV12-3 or TRBV12-4 and TRBJ1-4; 9 bases are a match to TRBD1. This CDR3 has 13 amino acids. The trim removed 10 bases at V and 7 bases at J, leaving 7 bases unmatched. CDR3 region: CATQRDRAEKLFF. As DNA, the CDR3 is TGTGCCACCCAGAGGGACAGGGCTGAAAAACTGTTTTTT.

The V and J genes are TRBV28 and TRBJ1-2, with 7 bases lining up with TRBD1. The V gene end was trimmed by 8 bases and the J gene end by 0 bases; junction bases not matched to a gene: 12. CDR1 is MDHEN, CDR2 SYDVKM, per germline. The CDR3 loop spans 16 amino acids. The CDR3 DNA sequence: TGTGCCAGCGGACTCCCCAACGACAGGGCTAACTATGGCTACACCTTC. Translation gives CASGLPNDRANYGYTF.

This sequence joins TRBV7-2 and TRBJ1-3; 7 bases map to TRBD1. The CDR3 sequence is 15 residues long. V shed 1 base, J shed 2 bases, and the junction held 2 bases outside the gene matches. Germline CDR1 is SGHTA and CDR2 is FQGNSA. The CDR3 reads CASSLGQGPGNTIYF. The CDR3 coding sequence is TGTGCCAGCAGCTTAGGACAGGGCCCTGGAAACACCATATATTTT. Complete variable domain (other parts from reference TRBV7-2 and TRBJ1-3): GAGVSQSPSNKVTEKGKDVELRCDPISGHTALYWYRQSLGQGLEFLIYFQGNSAPDKSGLPSDRFSAERTGGSVSTLTIQRTQQEDSAVYLCASSLGQGPGNTIYFGEGSWLTVV.

A word on this clone: The junction differs from germline at one of its ends, possibly a read error. This sequence joins TRBV12-3 or TRBV12-4 and TRBJ2-7; tentative D call: TRBD1 (5 bases). The CDR3 is 12 amino acids. The CDR3 coding sequence is TGTGCCAGTAGTTCAGGGTGGAACGAGCAGTACTTC. It specifies CASSSGWNEQYF.

The chain couples TRBV7-2 to TRBJ2-5, with 8 bases that match TRBD2. Germline V gene data show CDR1 as SGHTA and CDR2 as FQGNSA. V lost 3 bases and J lost 3; bases outside the gene matches: 6. This CDR3 has 15 amino acids. The CDR3 sequence is CASSFTGREEETQYF. The CDR3 nucleotides are TGTGCCAGCAGCTTTACCGGGAGGGAGGAAGAGACCCAGTACTTC.

V is TRBV19 and J is TRBJ2-1; 14 nucleotides agree with TRBD2. There are 15 residues in the CDR3. Germline CDR1 and CDR2: LNHDA and SQIVND (reference sequence). Trimming removed 5 bases from V and 8 bases from J; junction bases left unmatched: 5. CDR3 sequence reads: CASSGGLAGADEQFF. In DNA form, the CDR3 reads TGTGCCAGTAGTGGGGGACTAGCGGGAGCCGATGAGCAGTTCTTC. Combining the CDR3 with reference TRBV19 and TRBJ2-1 gives the whole variable domain DGGITQSPKYLFRKEGQNVTLSCEQNLNHDAMYWYRQDPGQGLRLIYYSQIVNDFQKGDIAEGYSVSREKKESFPLTVTSAQKNPTAFYLCASSGGLAGADEQFFGPGTRLTVL.

This chain uses TRBV7-6 with TRBJ1-5; TRBD1 matches at 10 bases. The junction had 11 bases not matched to a gene; V was cut back by 4 bases and J by 5 bases. The CDR3 is 17 residues long. Germline values: CDR1 SGHVS, CDR2 FNYEAQ. The CDR3 sequence: CASSSLPQDRGDQPQHF. The CDR3 DNA follows: TGTGCCAGCAGCTCCCTCCCCCAGGACAGGGGGGATCAGCCCCAGCATTTT.

This clone has only a few counts. The genes are TRBV7-9 and TRBJ1-2; 9 bases agree with TRBD1. The CDR3 length is 16 residues. Germline CDR1 and CDR2: SEHNR and FQNEAQ (reference sequence). V was clipped by 3 bases and J by 4 bases; unmatched bases: 9. CDR3 in amino acids: CASSLDRDRAFYGYTF. The CDR3, as DNA: TGTGCCAGCAGCTTGGACCGGGACAGGGCCTTCTATGGCTACACCTTC.

By its share, this clone is large (0.1 to 1%). This chain joins TRBV21-1 and TRBJ2-7; the table's TRBD1 call for D was not verified on the DNA. TRBV21-1 is assigned pseudogene status. The CDR3 has 12 residues. The CDR3 here is CASSKVGSGQYF. The CDR3 DNA follows: TGTGCCAGCAGCAAAGTGGGCAGTGGTCAGTACTTC.

The J gene is TRBJ1-1, the V gene TRBV5-1; no clear D gene. CDR1 and CDR2 (germline): SGHRS, YFSETQ. The length of the CDR3 is 14 residues. V shed 2 bases and J shed 5 bases, with 13 bases lying between them. The CDR3 nucleotides are TGCGCCAGCAGCTTCACCGGGTTTGGAACTGAAGCTTTCTTT. Its translation is CASSFTGFGTEAFF.

The CDR3 protein is CASSPPTGGNSPLHF. CDR3 bases: TGTGCCAGCAGCCCACCGACAGGGGGTAATTCACCCCTCCACTTT. V is TRBV7-2 and J is TRBJ1-6, with 9 bases lining up with TRBD1. Germline loops: CDR1 SGHTA, CDR2 FQGNSA. The CDR3 loop spans 15 amino acids. Losses at the gene ends were 5 bases for V and 6 bases for J; bases not matched to a gene: 5.

The chain links TRBV5-4 to TRBJ1-2; TRBD1 is a possible D gene (5 bases). CDR1 is SGHNT and CDR2 is YYREEE in the germline V gene (reference sequence). Trimming left V 2 bases short and J 5 bases short, with 16 bases between. CDR3 length: 15 residues. The CDR3 region has the DNA TGTGCCAGCAGCTTTGCTCAGGGACTTGGGTATGGCTACACCTTC. It translates to CASSFAQGLGYGYTF.